This T cell receptor beta chain was obtained from a study of blood T cell repertoires in COVID-19. This clone was counted once. The CDR3 covers 16 residues. Germline CDR1 is KGHDR and CDR2 is SFDVKD. V was clipped by 4 bases and J by 5 bases; unmatched bases: 9. The method was immunoSEQ multiplex PCR; TCRdb's version includes in-frame clones alone and lacks a portion of them. The sample lists over 50,000 clones, around 84% occurring once. Material for sequencing was peripheral blood. The receptor's source is a man between 65 and 79 years old with active COVID-19. The chain couples TRBV24-1 to TRBJ2-3; 9 positions agree with TRBD2. As DNA, the CDR3 is TGTGCCACCAGTGACCCGCGGGGGGGCCGGGGAGATACGCAGTATTTT. It translates to CATSDPRGGRGDTQYF.